A single sample is the source of the 10 T cell receptor beta chains below, sequenced in a study of regulatory T cells in long-lasting Graves disease. Noted time point: newly diagnosed GD, antithyroid drugs for less than 3 months. RNA extracted from PBMCs served as the sequencing template. Through Arm-PCR of CDR3 regions and iRepertoire HTBI primers, TCR beta libraries were built. Each CDR3 protein gets one entry after TCRdb re-called the multiplex PCR reads with MiXCR. Of more than 400,000 distinct CDR3 sequences listed, about 17% are singletons. These same data were also listed under a study on T cells in Graves' hyperthyroidism and ophthalmopathy.

This sample comprised peripheral blood mononuclear cells (PBMCs), obtained at new diagnosis, from a patient treated with antithyroid drugs. The receptor set was obtained from a woman aged 25 to 39 with Graves disease.

This clonotype was detected ten times or more. V is TRBV12-3 or TRBV12-4 and J is TRBJ1-4, with D maybe TRBD1 (5 bases). The length of the CDR3 is 14 residues. Trimming took 3 bases from V and 4 from J, leaving 9 bases between them. The CDR3 here is CASSLTALNEKLFF. Written as DNA, the CDR3 is TGTGCCAGCAGTTTGACAGCACTTAATGAAAAACTGTTTTTT.

This clonotype was seen at least ten times. The chain couples TRBV5-6 to TRBJ2-7, with a tentative D call TRBD1 (5 bases). Germline V gives CDR1 SGHDT, CDR2 YYEEEE. The V gene lost 1 base and the J gene lost 5 bases, with 13 bases spanning the gap. This CDR3 is built from 14 residues. The CDR3: CASSLLGESDEQYF. For the CDR3, the DNA is TGTGCCAGCAGCTTGCTAGGGGAAAGCGACGAGCAGTACTTC.

In this sample, this clonotype turned up a few times. The chain recombines TRBV5-6 with TRBJ1-2; D is unclear. The CDR3 runs 15 residues. V was clipped by 2 bases and J by 3 bases, with 14 bases between them. Germline V CDR1 and CDR2: SGHDT, YYEEEE. Here the CDR3 DNA reads TGTGCCAGCAGCTTAATAGCCAGGCCCTACTATGGCTACACCTTC. Its translation: CASSLIARPYYGYTF.

The rearrangement links TRBV7-2 to TRBJ2-7, with 8 bases that match TRBD2. V trimming: 5 bases; J trimming: 0 bases; junction bases outside the gene matches: 6. The CDR3 consists of 15 residues. Germline CDR1 SGHTA, CDR2 FQGNSA. This chain's CDR3 is CASSRGGGRSYEQYF. The CDR3 DNA reads as TGTGCCAGCAGCCGGGGGGGGGGCCGCTCCTACGAGCAGTACTTC.

The chain recombines TRBV29-1 with TRBJ2-3, with D perhaps matching TRBD2 (5 bases). This CDR3 comprises 12 residues. V lost 4 bases to trimming and J lost 8 bases, with 13 bases between them. Per germline, CDR1 SQVTM and CDR2 ANQGSEA. CDR3 nucleotides: TGCAGCGTTGTTCGAGTCCGGGGTACGCAGTATTTT. Encoded protein: CSVVRVRGTQYF.

This clonotype occurred many times. The chain carries TRBV7-2 and TRBJ2-7; possibly TRBD2 for D (7 bases). The CDR3 is made up of 15 amino acids. CDR1 and CDR2 (germline): SGHTA, FQGNSA. Between the trimmed V and J ends, which lost 4 bases and 0 bases, there was a span of 13 bases. The CDR3: CASSWGREISYEQYF. The CDR3 nucleotides read TGTGCCAGCAGCTGGGGGCGGGAGATCTCCTACGAGCAGTACTTC.

This clonotype has ten or more counts. This chain uses TRBV11-2 with TRBJ1-1, with D tentatively TRBD1 (5 bases). V shed 6 bases and J shed 5 bases, with 10 bases lying between them. This CDR3 is 12 amino acids long. Germline values: CDR1 SGHAT, CDR2 FQNNGV. The CDR3 coding sequence is TGTGCCAGCAGTTTGAGGGGAACTGAAGCTTTCTTT. Encoded protein: CASSLRGTEAFF.

There are many counts of this clonotype. This chain links TRBV28 with TRBJ2-3, with 10 nucleotides matching TRBD2. V gave up 3 bases and J gave up 1 base; unmatched junction bases: 13. This CDR3 comprises 19 residues. Germline V gene lookup returns CDR1 MDHEN and CDR2 SYDVKM. The CDR3 region has the DNA TGTGCCAGCAGTTTCCCCTCTAGCGGGAGTAGTGAGGGCACAGATACGCAGTATTTT. It translates to CASSFPSSGSSEGTDTQYF.

The V gene is TRBV9, the J gene TRBJ2-6; D not certain. This CDR3 contains 13 residues. Germline-derived CDR1 and CDR2 are SGDLS and YYNGEE. The V gene lost 4 bases and the J gene lost 3 bases, with 5 bases spanning the gap. In DNA form, the CDR3 reads TGTGCCAGCAGCTTCCATGGGGCCAACGTCCTGACTTTC. Translation gives CASSFHGANVLTF.

This clonotype was counted at least ten times. The chain couples TRBV28 to TRBJ2-1; 11 bases are shared with TRBD1. Germline lookup yields CDR1 MDHEN and CDR2 SYDVKM. The CDR3 consists of 16 residues. Trimming removed 6 bases from V and 3 bases from J; junction bases left unmatched: 7. CDR3 DNA sequence: TGTGCCAGCAGCCCGGGACAGGGGGTCTACTACAATGAGCAGTTCTTC. This translates into CASSPGQGVYYNEQFF.